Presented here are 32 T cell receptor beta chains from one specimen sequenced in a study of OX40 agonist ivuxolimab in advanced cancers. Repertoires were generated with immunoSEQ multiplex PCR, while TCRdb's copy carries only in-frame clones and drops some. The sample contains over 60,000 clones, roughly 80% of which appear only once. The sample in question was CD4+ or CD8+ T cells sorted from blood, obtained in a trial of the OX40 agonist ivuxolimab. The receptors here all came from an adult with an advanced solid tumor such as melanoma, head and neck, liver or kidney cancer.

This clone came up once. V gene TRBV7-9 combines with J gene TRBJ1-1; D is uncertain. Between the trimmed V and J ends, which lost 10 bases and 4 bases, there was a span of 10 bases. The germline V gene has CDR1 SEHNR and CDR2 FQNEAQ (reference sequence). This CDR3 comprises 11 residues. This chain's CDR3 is CAMDGVTEAFF. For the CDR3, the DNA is TGTGCCATGGACGGCGTCACTGAAGCTTTCTTT.

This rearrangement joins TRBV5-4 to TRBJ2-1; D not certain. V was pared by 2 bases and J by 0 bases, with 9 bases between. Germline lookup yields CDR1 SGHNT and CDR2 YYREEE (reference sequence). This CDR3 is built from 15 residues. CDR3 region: CASSFGQTSYNEQFF. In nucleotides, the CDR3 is TGTGCCAGCAGCTTCGGGCAAACCTCCTACAATGAGCAGTTCTTC.

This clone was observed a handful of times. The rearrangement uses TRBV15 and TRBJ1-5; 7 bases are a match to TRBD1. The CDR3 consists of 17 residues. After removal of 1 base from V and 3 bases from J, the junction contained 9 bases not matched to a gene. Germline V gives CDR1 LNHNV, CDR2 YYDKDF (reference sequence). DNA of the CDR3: TGTGCCACCAGCAGAGGTCCCGCAGGGGGGTACAATCAGCCCCAGCATTTT. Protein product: CATSRGPAGGYNQPQHF.

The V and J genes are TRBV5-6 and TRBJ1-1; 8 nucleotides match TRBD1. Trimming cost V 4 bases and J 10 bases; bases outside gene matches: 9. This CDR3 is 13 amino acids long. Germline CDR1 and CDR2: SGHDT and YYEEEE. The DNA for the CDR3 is TGTGCCAGCAGCGACCTCAGGGGGCGCACAGCTTTCTTT. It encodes CASSDLRGRTAFF.

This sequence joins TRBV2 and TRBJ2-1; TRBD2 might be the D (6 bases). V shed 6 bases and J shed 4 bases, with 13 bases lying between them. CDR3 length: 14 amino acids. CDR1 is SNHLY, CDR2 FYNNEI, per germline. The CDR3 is CASRPLAAYNEQFF. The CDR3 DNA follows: TGTGCCAGCAGGCCACTAGCAGCATACAATGAGCAGTTCTTC.

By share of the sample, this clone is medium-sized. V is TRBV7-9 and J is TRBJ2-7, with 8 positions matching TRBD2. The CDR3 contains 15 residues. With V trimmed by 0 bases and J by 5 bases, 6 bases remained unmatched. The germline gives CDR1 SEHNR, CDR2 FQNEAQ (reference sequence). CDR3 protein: CASSLAGTRMHEQYF. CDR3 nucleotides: TGTGCCAGCAGCTTAGCCGGGACTAGGATGCACGAGCAGTACTTC.

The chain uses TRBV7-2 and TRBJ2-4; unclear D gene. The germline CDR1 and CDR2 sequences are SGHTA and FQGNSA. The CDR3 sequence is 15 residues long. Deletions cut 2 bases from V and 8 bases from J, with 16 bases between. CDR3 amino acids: CASSLSYQPGYIQYF. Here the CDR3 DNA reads TGTGCCAGCAGCTTATCCTACCAACCCGGGTACATTCAGTACTTC.

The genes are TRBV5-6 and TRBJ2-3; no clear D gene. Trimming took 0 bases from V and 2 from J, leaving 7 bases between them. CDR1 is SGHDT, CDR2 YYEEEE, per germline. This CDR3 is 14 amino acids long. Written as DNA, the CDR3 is TGTGCCAGCAGCTTGGGGGGATTCACAGATACGCAGTATTTT. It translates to CASSLGGFTDTQYF.

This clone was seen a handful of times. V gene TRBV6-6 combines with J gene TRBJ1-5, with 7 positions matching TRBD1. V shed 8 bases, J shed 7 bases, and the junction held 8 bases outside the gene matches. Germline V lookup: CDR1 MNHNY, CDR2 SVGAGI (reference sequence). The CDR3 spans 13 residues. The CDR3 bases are TGTGCCAGCGTACAGGGGTTGGGCCAGCCCCAGCATTTT. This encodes CASVQGLGQPQHF.

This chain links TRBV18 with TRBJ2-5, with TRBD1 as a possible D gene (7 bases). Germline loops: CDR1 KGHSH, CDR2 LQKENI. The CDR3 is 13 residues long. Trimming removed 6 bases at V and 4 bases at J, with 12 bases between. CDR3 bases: TGTGCCAGCTCGGGGGGACAGAGAGAGACCCAGTACTTC. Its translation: CASSGGQRETQYF.

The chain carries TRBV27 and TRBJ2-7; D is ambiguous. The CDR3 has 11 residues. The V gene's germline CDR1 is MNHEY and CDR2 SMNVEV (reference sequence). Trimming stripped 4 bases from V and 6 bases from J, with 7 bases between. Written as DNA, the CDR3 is TGTGCCAGCAGTTGCCGACGCGAGCAGTACGTC. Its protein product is CASSCRREQYV.

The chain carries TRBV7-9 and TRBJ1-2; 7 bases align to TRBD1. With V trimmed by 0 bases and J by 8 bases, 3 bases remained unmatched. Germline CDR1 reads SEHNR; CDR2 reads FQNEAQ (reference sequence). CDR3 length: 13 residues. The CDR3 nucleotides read TGTGCCAGCAGCTTAGCAGGGGGCGCGGGCTACACCTTC. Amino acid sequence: CASSLAGGAGYTF.

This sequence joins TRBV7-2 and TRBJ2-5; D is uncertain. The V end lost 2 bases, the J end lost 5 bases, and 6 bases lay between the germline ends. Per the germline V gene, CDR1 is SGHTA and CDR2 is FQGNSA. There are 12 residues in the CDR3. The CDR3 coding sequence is TGTGCCAGCAGCTTAATGGCGGAGACCCAGTACTTC. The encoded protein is CASSLMAETQYF.

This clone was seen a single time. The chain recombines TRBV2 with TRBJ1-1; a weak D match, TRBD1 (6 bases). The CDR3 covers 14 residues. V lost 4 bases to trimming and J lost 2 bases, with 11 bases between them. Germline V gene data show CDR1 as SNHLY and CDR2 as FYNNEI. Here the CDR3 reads CASSVGGANTEAFF. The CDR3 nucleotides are TGTGCCAGCAGTGTAGGGGGGGCAAACACTGAAGCTTTCTTT.

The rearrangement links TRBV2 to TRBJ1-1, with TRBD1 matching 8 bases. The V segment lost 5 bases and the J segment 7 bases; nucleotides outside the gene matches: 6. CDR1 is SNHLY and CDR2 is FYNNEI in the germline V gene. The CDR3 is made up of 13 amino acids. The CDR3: CASSYSGTGEAFF. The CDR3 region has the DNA TGTGCCAGCAGTTATTCCGGGACAGGTGAAGCTTTCTTT.

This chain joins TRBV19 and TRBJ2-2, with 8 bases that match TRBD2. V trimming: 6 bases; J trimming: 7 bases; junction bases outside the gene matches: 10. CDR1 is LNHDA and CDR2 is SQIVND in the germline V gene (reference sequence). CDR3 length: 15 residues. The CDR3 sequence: CASSVGTRLNGELFF. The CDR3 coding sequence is TGTGCCAGTAGCGTTGGGACTAGACTAAACGGGGAGCTGTTTTTT.

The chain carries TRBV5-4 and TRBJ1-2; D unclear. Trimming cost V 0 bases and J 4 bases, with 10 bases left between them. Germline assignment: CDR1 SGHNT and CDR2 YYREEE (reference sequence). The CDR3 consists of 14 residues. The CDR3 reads CASSLGVASYGYTF. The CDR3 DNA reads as TGTGCCAGCAGCTTGGGGGTGGCTAGCTATGGCTACACCTTC.

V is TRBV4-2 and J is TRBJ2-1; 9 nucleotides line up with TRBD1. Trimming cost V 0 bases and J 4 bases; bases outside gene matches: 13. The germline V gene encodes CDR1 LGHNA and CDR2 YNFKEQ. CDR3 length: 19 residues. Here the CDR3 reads CASSQDPDQKDRGYNEQFF. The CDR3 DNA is TGTGCCAGCAGCCAAGATCCGGACCAGAAGGACAGGGGATACAATGAGCAGTTCTTC.

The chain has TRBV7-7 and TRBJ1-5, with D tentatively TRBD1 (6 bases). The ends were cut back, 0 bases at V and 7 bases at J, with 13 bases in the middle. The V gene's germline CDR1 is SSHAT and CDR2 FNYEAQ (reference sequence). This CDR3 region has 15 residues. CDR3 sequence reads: CASSLAERGGQPQHF. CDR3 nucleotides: TGTGCCAGCAGCTTAGCGGAAAGGGGGGGACAGCCCCAGCATTTT.

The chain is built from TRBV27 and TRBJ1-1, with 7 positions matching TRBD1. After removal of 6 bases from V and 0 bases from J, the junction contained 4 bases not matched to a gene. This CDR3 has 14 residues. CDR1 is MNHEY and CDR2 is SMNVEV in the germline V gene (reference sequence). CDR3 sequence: CASSPTGMNTEAFF. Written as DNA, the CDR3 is TGTGCCAGCAGCCCGACAGGGATGAACACTGAAGCTTTCTTT.

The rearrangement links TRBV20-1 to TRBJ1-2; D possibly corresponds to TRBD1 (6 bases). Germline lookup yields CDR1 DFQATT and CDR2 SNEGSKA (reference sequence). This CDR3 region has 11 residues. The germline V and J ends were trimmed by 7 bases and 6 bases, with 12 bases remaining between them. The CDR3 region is CSGYTGNGYTF. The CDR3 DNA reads TGCAGTGGATACACAGGGAATGGCTACACCTTC.

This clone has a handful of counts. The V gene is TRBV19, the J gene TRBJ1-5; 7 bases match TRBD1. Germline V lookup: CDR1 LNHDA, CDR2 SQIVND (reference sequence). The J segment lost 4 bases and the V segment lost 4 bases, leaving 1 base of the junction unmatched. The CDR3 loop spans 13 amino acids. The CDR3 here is CASSTRGNQPQHF. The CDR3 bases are TGTGCCAGTAGTACCAGGGGGAATCAGCCCCAGCATTTT. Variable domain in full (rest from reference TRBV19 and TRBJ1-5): DGGITQSPKYLFRKEGQNVTLSCEQNLNHDAMYWYRQDPGQGLRLIYYSQIVNDFQKGDIAEGYSVSREKKESFPLTVTSAQKNPTAFYLCASSTRGNQPQHFGDGTRLSIL.

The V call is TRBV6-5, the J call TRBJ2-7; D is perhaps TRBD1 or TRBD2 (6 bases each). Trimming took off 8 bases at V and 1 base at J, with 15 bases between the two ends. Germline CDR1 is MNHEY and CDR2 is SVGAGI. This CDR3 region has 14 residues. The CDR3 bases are TGTGCCAGCCGGGGGCAGGGGATTTCCTACGAGCAGTACTTC. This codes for CASRGQGISYEQYF.

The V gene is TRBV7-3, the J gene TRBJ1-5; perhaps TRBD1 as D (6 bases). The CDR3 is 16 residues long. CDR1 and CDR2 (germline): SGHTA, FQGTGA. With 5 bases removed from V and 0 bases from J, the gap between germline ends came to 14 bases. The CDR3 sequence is CASSAGTSSSNQPQHF. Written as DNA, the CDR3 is TGTGCCAGCAGCGCCGGGACATCCAGTAGCAATCAGCCCCAGCATTTT.

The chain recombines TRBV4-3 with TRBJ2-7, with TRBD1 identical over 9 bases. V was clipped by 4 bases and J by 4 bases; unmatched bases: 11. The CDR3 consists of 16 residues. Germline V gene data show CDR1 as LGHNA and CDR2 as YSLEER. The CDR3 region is CASSRSFTGTGYEQYF. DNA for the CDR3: TGCGCCAGCAGCCGTAGCTTCACCGGGACAGGGTACGAGCAGTACTTC.

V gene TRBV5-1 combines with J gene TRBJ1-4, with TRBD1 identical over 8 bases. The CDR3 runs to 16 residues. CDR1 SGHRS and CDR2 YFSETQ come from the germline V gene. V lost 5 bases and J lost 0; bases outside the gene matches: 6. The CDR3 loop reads CASSEQGGSTNEKLFF. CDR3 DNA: TGCGCCAGCAGTGAACAGGGGGGATCAACTAATGAAAAACTGTTTTTT. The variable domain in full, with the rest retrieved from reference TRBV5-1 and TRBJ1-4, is KAGVTQTPRYLIKTRGQQVTLSCSPISGHRSVSWYQQTPGQGLQFLFEYFSETQRNKGNFPGRFSGRQFSNSRSEMNVSTLELGDSALYLCASSEQGGSTNEKLFFGSGTQLSVL.

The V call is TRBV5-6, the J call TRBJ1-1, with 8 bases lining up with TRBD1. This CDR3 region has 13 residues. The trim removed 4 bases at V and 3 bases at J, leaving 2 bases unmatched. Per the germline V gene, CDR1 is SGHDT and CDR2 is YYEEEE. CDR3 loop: CASSQDRDTEAFF. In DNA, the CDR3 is TGTGCCAGCAGCCAGGACAGGGACACTGAAGCTTTCTTT.

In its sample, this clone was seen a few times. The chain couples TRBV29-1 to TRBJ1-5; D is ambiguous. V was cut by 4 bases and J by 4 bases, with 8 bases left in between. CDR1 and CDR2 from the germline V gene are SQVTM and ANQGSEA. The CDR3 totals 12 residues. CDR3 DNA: TGCAGCGTTGTTGCGGGGAATCAGCCCCAGCATTTT. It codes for CSVVAGNQPQHF.

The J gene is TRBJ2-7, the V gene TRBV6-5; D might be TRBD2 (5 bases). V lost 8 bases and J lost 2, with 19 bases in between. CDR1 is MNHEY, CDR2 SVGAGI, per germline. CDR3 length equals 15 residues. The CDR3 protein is CASQSPGLATYEQYF. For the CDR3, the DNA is TGTGCCAGCCAATCCCCCGGACTGGCAACCTACGAGCAGTACTTC.

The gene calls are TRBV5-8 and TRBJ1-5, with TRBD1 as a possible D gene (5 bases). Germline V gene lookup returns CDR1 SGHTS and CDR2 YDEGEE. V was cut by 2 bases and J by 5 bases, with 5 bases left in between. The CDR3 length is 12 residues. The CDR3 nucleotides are TGTGCCAGCAGCTTAGGGGATCAGCCCCAGCATTTT. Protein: CASSLGDQPQHF.

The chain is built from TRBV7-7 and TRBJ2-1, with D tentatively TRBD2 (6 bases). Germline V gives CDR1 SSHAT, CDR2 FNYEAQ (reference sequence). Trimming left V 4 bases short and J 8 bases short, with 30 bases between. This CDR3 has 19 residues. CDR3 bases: TGTGCCAGCAGCTCTCGTATAGCCCTTGGCGGGGCCTCTGTCGATGAGCAGTTCTTC. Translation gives CASSSRIALGGASVDEQFF.

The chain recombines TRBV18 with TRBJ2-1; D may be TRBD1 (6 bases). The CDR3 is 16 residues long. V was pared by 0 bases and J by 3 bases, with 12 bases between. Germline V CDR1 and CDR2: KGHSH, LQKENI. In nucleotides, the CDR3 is TGTGCCAGCTCACCACCGGGGGCCCGCGTCTACAATGAGCAGTTCTTC. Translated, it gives CASSPPGARVYNEQFF.